These 25 T cell receptor beta chains were sequenced from one sample in a study of CD8 T cells in Susac syndrome. RNA was extracted with the RNeasy kit, and a quantity of roughly 0.5 to 1 ug was reverse transcribed using random hexamers. Using its own MiXCR run on the immunoSEQ multiplex PCR reads, TCRdb lists one record per CDR3 protein. Of around 200,000 distinct CDR3 sequences in the sample, 95% are singletons; the top ten hold around 0.1%. Material: CD4+ T cells from PBMCs. These receptors all stem from a human donor with Susac syndrome.

V usage is TRBV27 and J usage is TRBJ1-6, with 8 bases matching TRBD1. There are 14 residues in the CDR3. V gave up 4 bases and J gave up 10 bases; unmatched junction bases: 6. Germline V CDR1 and CDR2: MNHEY, SMNVEV (reference sequence). The CDR3 DNA is TGTGCCAGCAGTTGGACAGGGAGTGAGTCACCCCTCCACTTT. It encodes CASSWTGSESPLHF.

The chain uses TRBV15 and TRBJ2-2; 7 nucleotides agree with TRBD2. The V gene's germline CDR1 is LNHNV and CDR2 YYDKDF (reference sequence). This CDR3 region has 15 residues. With V trimmed by 5 bases and J by 3 bases, 6 bases remained unmatched. DNA of the CDR3: TGTGCCACCAGCCGGGACGGGAGGTACACCGGGGAGCTGTTTTTT. It encodes CATSRDGRYTGELFF.

V usage is TRBV7-9 and J usage is TRBJ2-7; D may match TRBD1 or TRBD2 (6 bases each). There are 16 residues in the CDR3. Germline CDR1 reads SEHNR; CDR2 reads FQNEAQ (reference sequence). V gave up 3 bases and J gave up 1 base, with 16 bases separating them. Written as DNA, the CDR3 is TGTGCCAGCAGCTTGACGAAGACGGGGGCGTCCTACGAGCAGTACTTC. It translates to CASSLTKTGASYEQYF.

This chain connects TRBV6-5 to TRBJ2-3, with 11 bases fitting TRBD2. The CDR3 extends over 18 amino acids. The ends lost 2 bases at V and 0 bases at J; junction bases unmatched: 7. Looked up from germline, CDR1 is MNHEY and CDR2 is SVGAGI. Here the CDR3 DNA reads TGTGCCAGCAGTTACATTAGCGGGGGGGCCTCGAGCACAGATACGCAGTATTTT. It yields the protein CASSYISGGASSTDTQYF.

The V call is TRBV18, the J call TRBJ2-3, with D tentatively TRBD1 or TRBD2 (5 bases each). Germline V CDR1 and CDR2: KGHSH, LQKENI. This CDR3 has 14 residues. V was clipped by 3 bases and J by 8 bases, with 15 bases between them. CDR3 bases: TGTGCCAGCTCACCTTCAACCCGGGACGGTACGCAGTATTTT. Translation gives CASSPSTRDGTQYF.

This clonotype was seen just once. V and J are TRBV28 and TRBJ1-2; the D gene is possibly TRBD1 (5 bases). This CDR3 spans 12 amino acids. Deletions cut 7 bases from V and 3 bases from J, with 9 bases between. The germline V gene has CDR1 MDHEN and CDR2 SYDVKM. As DNA, the CDR3 is TGTGCCAGCACCACGGGGCACTATGGCTACACCTTC. The encoded protein is CASTTGHYGYTF.

CDR3 sequence: CSARDQGFSTYNEQFF. The CDR3 DNA reads TGCAGTGCTAGAGATCAAGGCTTCTCAACCTACAATGAGCAGTTCTTC. V gene TRBV20-1 combines with J gene TRBJ2-1; D not certain. In germline, CDR1 is DFQATT, CDR2 SNEGSKA (reference sequence). CDR3 length equals 16 residues. Trimming took off 0 bases at V and 2 bases at J, with 14 bases between the two ends.

J is TRBJ2-5 and V is TRBV3-1, with D possibly TRBD2 on 6 matching bases. Germline assignment: CDR1 LGHDT and CDR2 YNNKEL (reference sequence). The CDR3 is made up of 13 amino acids. Trimming took 2 bases from V and 2 from J, leaving 6 bases between them. The CDR3 region is CASSQSGQETQYF. The CDR3 DNA is TGTGCCAGCAGCCAAAGCGGGCAAGAGACCCAGTACTTC.

CDR3 sequence (DNA): TGTGCCAGCAGCTCAGGGGCTTCCAGCAATCAGCCCCAGCATTTT. Translation gives CASSSGASSNQPQHF. The V gene is TRBV25-1, the J gene TRBJ1-5, with a possible D match to TRBD1 (6 bases). The V end lost 6 bases, the J end lost 1 base, and 13 bases lay between the germline ends. The CDR3 consists of 15 residues. CDR1 and CDR2 (germline): MGHDK, SYGVNS.

This chain joins TRBV6-5 and TRBJ1-1, with D perhaps matching TRBD1 (6 bases). Germline V gives CDR1 MNHEY, CDR2 SVGAGI. The ends were cut back, 2 bases at V and 7 bases at J, with 8 bases in the middle. The CDR3 runs to 12 residues. CDR3 residues: CASSYIGGEAFF. The CDR3 DNA sequence: TGTGCCAGCAGTTACATAGGGGGTGAAGCTTTCTTT.

The chain couples TRBV4-2 to TRBJ1-5; D not resolved. This CDR3 has 16 amino acids. V shed 2 bases and J shed 1 base, with 12 bases lying between them. Germline CDR1 is LGHNA and CDR2 is YNFKEQ. The CDR3 coding sequence is TGTGCCAGCAGCCAATCCGCCCTAAGAAGCAATCAGCCCCAGCATTTT. It yields the protein CASSQSALRSNQPQHF.

This chain joins TRBV29-1 and TRBJ2-7, with D hard to call. The CDR3 runs to 11 residues. V lost 6 bases, J lost 5 bases, and 11 bases lay in between. Germline CDR1 and CDR2: SQVTM and ANQGSEA. The CDR3 is CSVYKTHEQYF. Here the CDR3 DNA reads TGCAGCGTATATAAGACCCACGAGCAGTACTTC.

This chain joins TRBV11-3 and TRBJ2-1; D tentatively fits TRBD1 or TRBD2 (5 bases each). Germline CDR1 SGHNT, CDR2 YENEEA. V was pared by 3 bases and J by 9 bases, with 15 bases between. CDR3 length: 14 amino acids. The CDR3 protein is CASSFGAGKGEQFF. CDR3 sequence (DNA): TGTGCCAGCAGCTTCGGGGCAGGGAAGGGTGAGCAGTTCTTC.

This clonotype appeared a few times. The gene calls are TRBV30 and TRBJ1-2; D gene uncertain. This CDR3 region has 13 residues. Germline values: CDR1 GTSNPN, CDR2 SVGIG (reference sequence). Trimming cost V 0 bases and J 7 bases, with 12 bases left between them. CDR3 loop: CAWSVLGSGGYTF. The DNA of the CDR3 is TGTGCCTGGAGTGTACTCGGGTCGGGTGGCTACACCTTC.

The chain joins TRBV19 to TRBJ1-5; a possible D gene is TRBD1 (5 bases). Trimming took off 6 bases at V and 4 bases at J, with 10 bases between the two ends. The germline CDR1 and CDR2 sequences are LNHDA and SQIVND (reference sequence). The CDR3 has 13 residues. The CDR3 sequence is CASRSRENQPQHF. The DNA of the CDR3 is TGTGCCAGTAGGTCCAGGGAGAATCAGCCCCAGCATTTT.

This chain links TRBV4-1 with TRBJ2-5; 10 nucleotides match TRBD2. Looked up from germline, CDR1 is MGHRA and CDR2 is YSYEKL. V trimming: 3 bases; J trimming: 5 bases; junction bases outside the gene matches: 9. This CDR3 spans 16 amino acids. The CDR3 loop reads CASSHPSGGAGETQYF. For the CDR3, the DNA is TGCGCCAGCAGCCATCCCAGCGGGGGGGCCGGGGAGACCCAGTACTTC.

This chain joins TRBV28 and TRBJ1-4; D is perhaps TRBD1 (5 bases). V lost 3 bases to trimming and J lost 7 bases, with 12 bases between them. The CDR3 is made up of 14 amino acids. From germline, CDR1 is MDHEN and CDR2 SYDVKM. The CDR3 DNA is TGTGCCAGCAGTTTGGGGCGCCAGGGTGAAAAACTGTTTTTT. Its translation is CASSLGRQGEKLFF.

The V gene is TRBV12-5, the J gene TRBJ2-1, with a possible D match to TRBD1 (5 bases). The V gene's germline CDR1 is LGHNT and CDR2 FRNRAP. V gave up 5 bases and J gave up 4 bases, with 9 bases separating them. This CDR3 has 13 residues. This CDR3 reads CASGLTGYNEQFF. CDR3 nucleotides: TGTGCTAGTGGTCTCACAGGATACAATGAGCAGTTCTTC. Looking up the rest from reference TRBV12-5 and TRBJ2-1 gives the full variable domain: DARVTQTPRHKVTEMGQEVTMRCQPILGHNTVFWYRQTMMQGLELLAYFRNRAPLDDSGMPKDRFSAEMPDATLATLKIQPSEPRDSAVYFCASGLTGYNEQFFGPGTRLTVL.

The chain uses TRBV24-1 and TRBJ2-2; 10 bases align to TRBD1. The CDR3 is made up of 16 amino acids. J gave up 3 bases and V 3 bases, and 3 bases lay outside the gene matches. Looked up from germline, CDR1 is KGHDR and CDR2 is SFDVKD. The CDR3 sequence: CATSDPGTGDTGELFF. The CDR3 nucleotides read TGTGCCACCAGTGATCCAGGGACAGGGGACACCGGGGAGCTGTTTTTT.

The gene calls are TRBV7-2 and TRBJ1-1; weak D call: TRBD1 (5 bases). Trimming removed 5 bases at V and 5 bases at J, with 12 bases between. The CDR3 runs to 13 residues. In germline, CDR1 is SGHTA, CDR2 FQGNSA. CDR3 protein: CASSAQVGTEAFF. The CDR3 nucleotides read TGTGCCAGCAGCGCACAGGTGGGTACTGAAGCTTTCTTT.

The V and J genes are TRBV3-1 and TRBJ1-5; D might be TRBD1 (6 bases). Trimming pared 0 bases from V and 6 bases from J, leaving 9 bases between. The CDR3 has 14 residues. Looked up from germline, CDR1 is LGHDT and CDR2 is YNNKEL (reference sequence). CDR3 bases: TGTGCCAGCAGCCAAGACCCCAGGGGTCAGCCCCAGCATTTT. Its protein product is CASSQDPRGQPQHF.

This rearrangement joins TRBV5-3 to TRBJ2-5; D is ambiguous. TRBV5-3 is treated as an ORF (open reading frame) with a function not yet certain. The CDR3 sequence is 13 residues long. V was clipped by 10 bases and J by 6 bases, with 19 bases between them. The CDR3 bases are TGTGCCGCCCCTCCGGAACGAAGGCAGACCCAGTACTTC. Translating gives CAAPPERRQTQYF.

In nucleotides, the CDR3 is TGCAGTGCTAGAGATAAGGGCAGGGCTCAATCTGGGGCCAACGTCCTGACTTTC. Amino acid sequence: CSARDKGRAQSGANVLTF. The chain joins TRBV20-1 to TRBJ2-6; D is perhaps TRBD1 (5 bases). Trimming removed 0 bases at V and 1 base at J, with 16 bases between. Germline V CDR1 and CDR2: DFQATT, SNEGSKA (reference sequence). The CDR3 length is 18 residues.

The chain combines TRBV7-2 with TRBJ1-5; D not certain. The V end lost 7 bases, the J end lost 4 bases, and 11 bases lay between the germline ends. In germline, CDR1 is SGHTA, CDR2 FQGNSA. This CDR3 region has 13 residues. This chain's CDR3 is CASNHGENQPQHF. The CDR3 region has the DNA TGTGCCAGCAACCATGGGGAAAATCAGCCCCAGCATTTT.

This clonotype was recorded once. V is TRBV6-6 and J is TRBJ1-5; 7 bases align to TRBD1. This CDR3 has 15 residues. The V gene's germline CDR1 is MNHNY and CDR2 SVGAGI (reference sequence). V gave up 7 bases and J gave up 1 base; unmatched junction bases: 7. The CDR3 protein is CASTGTDLSNQPQHF. CDR3 bases: TGTGCCAGCACCGGGACAGACCTCAGCAATCAGCCCCAGCATTTT.